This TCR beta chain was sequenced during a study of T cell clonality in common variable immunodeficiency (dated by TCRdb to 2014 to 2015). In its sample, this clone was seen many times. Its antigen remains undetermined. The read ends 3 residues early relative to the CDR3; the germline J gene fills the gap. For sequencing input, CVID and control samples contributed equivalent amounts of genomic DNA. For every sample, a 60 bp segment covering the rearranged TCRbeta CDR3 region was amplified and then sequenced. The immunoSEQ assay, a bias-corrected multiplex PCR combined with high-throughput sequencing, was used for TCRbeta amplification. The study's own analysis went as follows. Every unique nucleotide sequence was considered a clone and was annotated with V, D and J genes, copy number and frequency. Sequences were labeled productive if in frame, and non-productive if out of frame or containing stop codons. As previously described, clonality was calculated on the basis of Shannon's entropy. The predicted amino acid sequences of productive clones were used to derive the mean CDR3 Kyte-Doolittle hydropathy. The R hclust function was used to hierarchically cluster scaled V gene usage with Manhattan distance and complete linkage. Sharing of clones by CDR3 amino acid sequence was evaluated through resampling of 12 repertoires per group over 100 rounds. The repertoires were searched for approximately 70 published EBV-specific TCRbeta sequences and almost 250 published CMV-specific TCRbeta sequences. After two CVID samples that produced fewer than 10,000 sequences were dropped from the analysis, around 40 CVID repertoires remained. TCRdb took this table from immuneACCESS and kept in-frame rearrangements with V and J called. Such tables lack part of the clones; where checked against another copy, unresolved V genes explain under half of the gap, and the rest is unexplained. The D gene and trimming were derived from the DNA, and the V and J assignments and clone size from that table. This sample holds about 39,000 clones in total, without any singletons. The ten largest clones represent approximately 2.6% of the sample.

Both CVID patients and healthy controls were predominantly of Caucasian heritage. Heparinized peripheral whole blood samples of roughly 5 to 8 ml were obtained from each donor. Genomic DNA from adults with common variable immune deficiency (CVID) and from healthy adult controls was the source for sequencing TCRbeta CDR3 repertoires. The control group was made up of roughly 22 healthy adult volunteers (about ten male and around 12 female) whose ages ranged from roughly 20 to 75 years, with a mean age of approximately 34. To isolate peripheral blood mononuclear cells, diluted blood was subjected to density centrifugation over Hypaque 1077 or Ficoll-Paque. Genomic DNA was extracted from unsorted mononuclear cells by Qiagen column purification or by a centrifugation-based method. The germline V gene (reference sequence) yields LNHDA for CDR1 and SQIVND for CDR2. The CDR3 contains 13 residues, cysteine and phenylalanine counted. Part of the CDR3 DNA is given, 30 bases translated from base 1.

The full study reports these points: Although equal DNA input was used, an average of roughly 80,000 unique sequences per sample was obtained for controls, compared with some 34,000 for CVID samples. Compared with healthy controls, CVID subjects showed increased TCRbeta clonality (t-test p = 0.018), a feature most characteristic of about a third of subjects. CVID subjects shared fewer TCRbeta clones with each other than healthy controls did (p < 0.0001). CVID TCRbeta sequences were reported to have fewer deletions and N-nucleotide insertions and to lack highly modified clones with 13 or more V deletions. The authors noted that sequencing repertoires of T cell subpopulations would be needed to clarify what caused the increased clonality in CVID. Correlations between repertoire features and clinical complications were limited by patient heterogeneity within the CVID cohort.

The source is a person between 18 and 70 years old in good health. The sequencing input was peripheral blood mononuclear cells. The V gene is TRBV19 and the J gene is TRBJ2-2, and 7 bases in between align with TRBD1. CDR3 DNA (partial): TGTGCCAGTTTGGACAGGAGCAATGAAAAG. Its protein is CASLDRSNEK. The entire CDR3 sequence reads CASLDRSNEKLFF.